One and the same sample provided the 14 T cell receptor beta chains below, sequenced in a study of T cell responses to AZD1222 COVID-19 vaccine. Generated by immunoSEQ multiplex PCR, the TCRdb table keeps only in-frame clones and is missing some. The data show about 120,000 clones, roughly 88% seen once. The sample in question was peripheral blood, obtained on day 0 of AZD1222 vaccination. The receptors derive from an adult in good health.

V and J are TRBV3-1 (or the pseudogene TRBV3-2) and TRBJ1-4; TRBD1 agrees at 12 bases. Germline V gives CDR1 LGHDT, CDR2 YNNKEL (reference sequence). Trimming removed 4 bases from V and 0 bases from J; junction bases left unmatched: 12. The CDR3 runs 20 residues. Here the CDR3 DNA reads TGTGCCAGCAGCCCTATATTGGGACAGGGGGCTTCCGCAACTAATGAAAAACTGTTTTTT. This translates into CASSPILGQGASATNEKLFF.

This chain's CDR3 is CASSPPRQELGNTIYF. In nucleotides, the CDR3 is TGTGCCAGCTCACCACCGAGGCAGGAGCTTGGAAACACCATATATTTT. The rearrangement links TRBV18 to TRBJ1-3; D remains ambiguous. Germline CDR1 is KGHSH and CDR2 is LQKENI. Trimming removed 0 bases from V and 3 bases from J, with 12 bases in between. The CDR3 extends over 16 amino acids.

The chain uses TRBV7-2 and TRBJ1-2; the match to TRBD1 covers 7 bases. The V and J ends lost 4 bases and 7 bases, in that order; junction bases with no gene match: 6. Germline V gene lookup returns CDR1 SGHTA and CDR2 FQGNSA. The CDR3 runs 13 residues. Here the CDR3 reads CASSSQGGLGYTF. The CDR3 bases are TGTGCCAGCAGCTCCCAGGGGGGGCTTGGCTACACCTTC.

The J gene is TRBJ2-7, the V gene TRBV5-1, with 7 bases that match TRBD1. With V trimmed by 4 bases and J by 6 bases, 7 bases remained unmatched. CDR3 size: 13 residues. Germline CDR1 is SGHRS and CDR2 is YFSETQ. CDR3 amino acids: CASSQTGPGEQYF. CDR3 DNA sequence: TGCGCCAGCAGCCAGACAGGGCCTGGCGAGCAGTACTTC. Drawing the rest from reference TRBV5-1 and TRBJ2-7, the complete variable domain is KAGVTQTPRYLIKTRGQQVTLSCSPISGHRSVSWYQQTPGQGLQFLFEYFSETQRNKGNFPGRFSGRQFSNSRSEMNVSTLELGDSALYLCASSQTGPGEQYFGPGTRLTVT.

This chain uses TRBV23-1 with TRBJ2-1; possible D gene TRBD2, 6 bases. TRBV23-1 qualifies as an ORF whose function is uncertain. The CDR3 loop spans 14 amino acids. Trimming took off 4 bases at V and 4 bases at J, with 11 bases between the two ends. Here the CDR3 reads CASSLARGYNEQFF. The CDR3 nucleotides read TGCGCCAGCAGTCTCGCTCGGGGGTACAATGAGCAGTTCTTC.

In DNA form, the CDR3 reads TGTGCCAGCAGCACAGGAACTTATGGCTACACCTTC. This translates into CASSTGTYGYTF. J is TRBJ1-2 and V is TRBV11-2; weak D call: TRBD1 (5 bases). The CDR3 has 12 residues. Germline V gene lookup returns CDR1 SGHAT and CDR2 FQNNGV. V was pared by 5 bases and J by 5 bases, with 9 bases between.

The J gene is TRBJ1-5, the V gene TRBV3-1 (or the pseudogene TRBV3-2), with 8 nucleotides matching TRBD1. Germline V gene data show CDR1 as LGHDT and CDR2 as YNNKEL (reference sequence). The CDR3 spans 13 residues. J gave up 7 bases and V 6 bases, and 5 bases lay outside the gene matches. The CDR3 spells CASSQGAGQPQHF. In nucleotides, the CDR3 is TGTGCCAGCAGTCAGGGGGCAGGGCAGCCCCAGCATTTT.

This clone turned up a few times. V gene TRBV7-2 combines with J gene TRBJ1-1; D unresolved. Germline V CDR1 and CDR2: SGHTA, FQGNSA. V lost 1 base and J lost 2, with 8 bases in between. The CDR3 has 14 amino acids. CDR3 in DNA: TGTGCCAGCAGCTTAGTTGTCACTAACACTGAAGCTTTCTTT. Translation: CASSLVVTNTEAFF.

This chain connects TRBV3-1 (or the pseudogene TRBV3-2) to TRBJ1-5; 7 nucleotides match TRBD1. The CDR3 is made up of 14 amino acids. Germline V lookup: CDR1 LGHDT, CDR2 YNNKEL (reference sequence). The V segment lost 1 base and the J segment 7 bases; nucleotides outside the gene matches: 4. CDR3 coding DNA: TGTGCCAGCAGCCAAGCGGACAGGAACCAGCCCCAGCATTTT. Translated: CASSQADRNQPQHF.

The chain is built from TRBV29-1 and TRBJ2-7; a possible D gene is TRBD1 (6 bases). The germline CDR1 and CDR2 sequences are SQVTM and ANQGSEA. V dropped 6 bases and J dropped 7 bases, with 16 bases sitting between them. The CDR3 consists of 12 residues. Here the CDR3 reads CSVRHQGSEQYF. The CDR3 region has the DNA TGCAGCGTCCGTCACCAGGGGTCTGAGCAGTACTTC.

The chain is built from TRBV2 and TRBJ1-1; D uncertain. The V gene lost 2 bases and the J gene lost 1 base, with 5 bases spanning the gap. The CDR3 has 13 residues. Germline V gene lookup returns CDR1 SNHLY and CDR2 FYNNEI. The DNA for the CDR3 is TGTGCCAGCAGTGAAATGGGGAACACTGAAGCTTTCTTT. This gives the protein CASSEMGNTEAFF.

The CDR3, as DNA: TGCGCCAGCAGCCAAGGGATAGCGGGGGGTTACAATGAGCAGTTCTTC. This gives the protein CASSQGIAGGYNEQFF. The chain carries TRBV4-3 and TRBJ2-1, with 10 bases identical to TRBD2. The germline V gene encodes CDR1 LGHNA and CDR2 YSLEER. There are 16 residues in the CDR3. After removal of 1 base from V and 4 bases from J, the junction contained 4 bases not matched to a gene.

The chain carries TRBV6-6 and TRBJ1-2, with TRBD1 identical over 10 bases. CDR1 is MNHNY and CDR2 is SVGAGI in the germline V gene (reference sequence). The CDR3 extends over 14 amino acids. Unmatched junction bases numbered 10, after V lost 8 bases and J lost 7 bases. The DNA of the CDR3 is TGTGCCAGCCAAACGACAGGGGGCGCGAGTGGCTACACCTTC. Residues: CASQTTGGASGYTF.

This chain connects TRBV18 to TRBJ1-4, with 9 bases aligning to TRBD1. The junction had 3 bases not matched to a gene; V was cut back by 2 bases and J by 8 bases. Germline V CDR1 and CDR2: KGHSH, LQKENI. The CDR3 has 14 amino acids. In nucleotides, the CDR3 is TGTGCCAGCTCACCAAGGGACAGGGACGAAAAACTGTTTTTT. Translation: CASSPRDRDEKLFF. The full variable domain, with the rest looked up from reference TRBV18 and TRBJ1-4, is NAGVMQNPRHLVRRRGQEARLRCSPMKGHSHVYWYRQLPEEGLKFMVYLQKENIIDESGMPKERFSAEFPKEGPSILRIQQVVRGDSAAYFCASSPRDRDEKLFFGSGTQLSVL.